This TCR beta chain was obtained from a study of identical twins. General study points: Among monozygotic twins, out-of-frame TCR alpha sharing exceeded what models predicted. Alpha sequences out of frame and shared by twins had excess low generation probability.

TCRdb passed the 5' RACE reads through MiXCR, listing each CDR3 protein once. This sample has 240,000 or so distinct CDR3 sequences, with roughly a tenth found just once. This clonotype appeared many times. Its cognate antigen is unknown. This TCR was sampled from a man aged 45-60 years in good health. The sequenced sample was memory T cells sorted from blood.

The CDR3 DNA reads TGTGCCAGCAGCCCGGGACTGAACACCGGGGAGCTGTTTTTT. It yields the protein CASSPGLNTGELFF. V is TRBV3-1 and J is TRBJ2-2; D perhaps matches TRBD2 (6 bases). CDR1 and CDR2 from the germline V gene are LGHDT and YNNKEL (reference sequence). Trimming stripped 4 bases from V and 1 base from J, with 7 bases between. The CDR3 runs 14 residues.